The 17 T cell receptor beta chains given below trace back to one sample, sequenced in a study of regulatory T cells in long-lasting Graves disease. In building TCR beta libraries, iRepertoire HTBI primers were used together with Arm-PCR of CDR3 regions. TCRdb passed the multiplex PCR reads through MiXCR, listing each CDR3 protein once. The profile shows 600,000 to 800,000 distinct CDR3 sequences, approximately 31% of them singletons. Time point meaning: persistent/refractory GD, antithyroid drugs over 5 years with positive TRAb. The authors made the TCR library using RNA they extracted from PBMCs. This material consisted of peripheral blood mononuclear cells (PBMCs), taken when the disease was refractory, from a patient treated with antithyroid drugs. All receptors come from a female donor with Graves disease.

This clonotype was found a few times. The chain links TRBV7-6 to TRBJ1-1; D might be TRBD1 (6 bases). The V end was cut by 3 bases, the J end by 7 bases, with 12 bases between. In germline, CDR1 is SGHVS, CDR2 FNYEAQ. There are 13 residues in the CDR3. CDR3 nucleotides: TGTGCCAGCAGCTTTCAACAGGGTGGTGAAGCTTTCTTT. It specifies CASSFQQGGEAFF.

The genes are TRBV7-2 and TRBJ1-6, with D hard to call. V shed 6 bases and J shed 1 base, with 22 bases lying between them. This CDR3 has 19 residues. CDR1 and CDR2 (germline): SGHTA, FQGNSA. The CDR3 here is CASRRALGRPRSYNSPLHF. In DNA form, the CDR3 reads TGTGCCAGCAGAAGGGCGCTAGGACGTCCCAGATCCTATAATTCACCCCTCCACTTT.

Turning to this clonotype: At one of its ends the junction is not consistent with the germline gene, which may arise from a read error. V gene TRBV7-9 combines with J gene TRBJ2-6, with D tentatively TRBD1 or TRBD2 (5 bases each). Per the germline V gene, CDR1 is SEHNR and CDR2 is FQNEAQ (reference sequence). The CDR3 spans 16 residues. The CDR3 sequence: CASSAWGWTGANVPTF. Here the CDR3 DNA reads TGTGCCAGCAGTGCTTGGGGATGGACTGGGGCCAACGTCCCGACTTTC.

V is TRBV12-3 or TRBV12-4 and J is TRBJ2-7; D possibly corresponds to TRBD2 (6 bases). CDR3 length: 15 amino acids. Trimming stripped 2 bases from V and 2 bases from J, with 13 bases between. The CDR3 loop reads CASSLLTGAPYEQYF. The CDR3 DNA is TGTGCCAGCAGTTTATTGACGGGAGCACCCTACGAGCAGTACTTC.

This clonotype turned up a few times. The rearrangement joins TRBV19 to TRBJ1-2; no clear D gene. The CDR3 totals 13 residues. Trimming pared 6 bases from V and 2 bases from J, leaving 10 bases between. The germline V gene has CDR1 LNHDA and CDR2 SQIVND (reference sequence). CDR3 sequence: CASRLTQNYGYTF. Written as DNA, the CDR3 is TGTGCCAGTAGATTGACACAGAACTATGGCTACACCTTC.

The rearrangement joins TRBV6-1 to TRBJ2-7, with D possibly called TRBD1 or TRBD2 (5 bases each). Germline V gives CDR1 MNHNS, CDR2 SASEGT. This CDR3 is built from 16 residues. V lost 5 bases and J lost 3, with 20 bases in between. CDR3 loop: CASSRGPAGVHYEQYF. The DNA for the CDR3 is TGTGCCAGCAGTCGGGGCCCGGCGGGTGTACACTACGAGCAGTACTTC.

The V and J genes are TRBV19 and TRBJ2-7; D may be TRBD1 (5 bases). Trimming removed 2 bases from V and 3 bases from J, with 8 bases in between. The CDR3 has 13 residues. Germline V gene data show CDR1 as LNHDA and CDR2 as SQIVND (reference sequence). The CDR3, as DNA: TGTGCCAGTAGTATAATAGGGGACTACGAGCAGTACTTC. Translation: CASSIIGDYEQYF.

The rearrangement joins TRBV7-6 to TRBJ2-5, with D hard to call. Deletions cut 1 base from V and 0 bases from J, with 12 bases between. Germline V CDR1 and CDR2: SGHVS, FNYEAQ. The length of the CDR3 is 16 residues. The chain's CDR3 is CASSLVLGTNQETQYF. The CDR3 nucleotides read TGTGCCAGCAGCTTAGTTCTGGGAACGAACCAAGAGACCCAGTACTTC.

This chain uses TRBV29-1 with TRBJ1-1; D not certain. CDR3 length: 13 amino acids. Per germline, CDR1 SQVTM and CDR2 ANQGSEA. Trimming took off 8 bases at V and 0 bases at J, with 13 bases between the two ends. CDR3 amino acids: CSSHSSMNTEAFF. The CDR3 region has the DNA TGCAGCAGTCACAGCTCCATGAACACTGAAGCTTTCTTT. Full variable domain (missing parts from reference TRBV29-1 and TRBJ1-1): SAVISQKPSRDICQRGTSLTIQCQVDSQVTMMFWYRQQPGQSLTLIATANQGSEATYESGFVIDKFPISRPNLTFSTLTVSNMSPEDSSIYLCSSHSSMNTEAFFGQGTRLTVV.

This clonotype was counted many times. At one end the junction does not follow the germline gene, possibly because of a read error. V gene TRBV5-6 combines with J gene TRBJ2-7; 8 nucleotides line up with TRBD1. This CDR3 contains 14 residues. Germline V gene data show CDR1 as SGHDT and CDR2 as YYEEEE. The CDR3 loop reads CASSPGQGFYEQYF. The DNA of the CDR3 is TGCGCCAGCAGCCCTGGACAGGGTTTCTACGAGCAGTACTTC.

The chain joins TRBV5-1 to TRBJ1-1, with a possible D match to TRBD1 (6 bases). The CDR3 runs 14 residues. Germline V lookup: CDR1 SGHRS, CDR2 YFSETQ. The V and J ends lost 4 bases and 2 bases respectively, with 12 bases between them. The CDR3 nucleotides are TGCGCCAGCAGCCTCACAGGGTACAACACTGAAGCTTTCTTT. Protein product: CASSLTGYNTEAFF.

This clonotype was seen repeatedly, ten times or more. In DNA, the CDR3 is TGTGCCAGCAGGTCCGGCTCTGGAAACACCATATATTTT. This codes for CASRSGSGNTIYF. This rearrangement joins TRBV2 to TRBJ1-3; D not resolved. The V and J ends lost 6 bases and 0 bases respectively, with 6 bases between them. Germline assignment: CDR1 SNHLY and CDR2 FYNNEI. The CDR3 extends over 13 amino acids.

J is TRBJ1-1 and V is TRBV6-1; D remains ambiguous. The CDR3 length is 17 residues. Between the trimmed V and J ends, which lost 0 bases and 5 bases, there was a span of 19 bases. Germline-derived CDR1 and CDR2 are MNHNS and SASEGT. The CDR3 coding sequence is TGTGCCAGCAGTGAAGCCTGGGAGGGCTATCGAAATACTGAAGCTTTCTTT. Translation: CASSEAWEGYRNTEAFF.

The rearrangement uses TRBV11-2 and TRBJ2-7; a possible D gene is TRBD2 (6 bases). V was pared by 4 bases and J by 4 bases, with 26 bases between. The CDR3 has 18 amino acids. The germline V gene encodes CDR1 SGHAT and CDR2 FQNNGV. CDR3 coding DNA: TGTGCCAGCAGCTCCGGGTCGGGGGTGGAGGGAATCGGGTACGAGCAGTACTTC. It encodes CASSSGSGVEGIGYEQYF.

This clonotype has more than one count but fewer than ten. V usage is TRBV12-3 or TRBV12-4 and J usage is TRBJ1-6; 7 bases fit TRBD1. The CDR3 sequence is 14 residues long. Trimming cost V 3 bases and J 7 bases; bases outside gene matches: 3. This CDR3 reads CASSLTGQNSPLHF. CDR3 bases: TGTGCCAGCAGTTTGACAGGGCAGAATTCACCCCTCCACTTT.

This clonotype was seen ten or more times. This chain joins TRBV15 and TRBJ1-2; D is uncertain. This CDR3 has 15 residues. CDR1 is LNHNV, CDR2 YYDKDF, per germline (reference sequence). V gave up 5 bases and J gave up 0 bases, with 13 bases separating them. This CDR3 reads CATSRASGANYGYTF. CDR3 DNA: TGTGCCACCAGCCGAGCCTCAGGCGCTAACTATGGCTACACCTTC.

This clonotype was picked up many times. The J gene is TRBJ1-1, the V gene TRBV6-1, with a tentative D call TRBD1 (5 bases). This CDR3 region has 13 residues. V shed 5 bases and J shed 3 bases, with 10 bases lying between them. Per germline, CDR1 MNHNS and CDR2 SASEGT. The CDR3 region is CASSSGGYTEAFF. In DNA, the CDR3 is TGTGCCAGCAGTTCGGGGGGGTACACTGAAGCTTTCTTT.